This TCR beta chain was sequenced for a study of early T cells in non-severe SARS-CoV-2 infection. The CDR3 has 14 amino acids. CDR1 is KGHSH, CDR2 LQKENI, per germline. With 3 bases removed from V and 2 bases from J, the gap between germline ends came to 10 bases. One entry per CDR3 protein results from TCRdb running MiXCR on the 5' RACE reads. The repertoire includes approximately 40,000 distinct CDR3 sequences, around 9.9% of them detected once, and 9.5% to 10% sits in the top ten. The chain joins TRBV18 to TRBJ2-5; D unclear. This receptor was taken from an adult who was a healthcare worker with PCR-confirmed SARS-CoV-2 infection or an uninfected control (not recorded which). Sequencing was done on a sample of whole blood. CDR3 in amino acids: CASSPSGLQETQYF. The CDR3, as DNA: TGTGCCAGCTCACCTTCAGGCTTACAAGAGACCCAGTACTTC.